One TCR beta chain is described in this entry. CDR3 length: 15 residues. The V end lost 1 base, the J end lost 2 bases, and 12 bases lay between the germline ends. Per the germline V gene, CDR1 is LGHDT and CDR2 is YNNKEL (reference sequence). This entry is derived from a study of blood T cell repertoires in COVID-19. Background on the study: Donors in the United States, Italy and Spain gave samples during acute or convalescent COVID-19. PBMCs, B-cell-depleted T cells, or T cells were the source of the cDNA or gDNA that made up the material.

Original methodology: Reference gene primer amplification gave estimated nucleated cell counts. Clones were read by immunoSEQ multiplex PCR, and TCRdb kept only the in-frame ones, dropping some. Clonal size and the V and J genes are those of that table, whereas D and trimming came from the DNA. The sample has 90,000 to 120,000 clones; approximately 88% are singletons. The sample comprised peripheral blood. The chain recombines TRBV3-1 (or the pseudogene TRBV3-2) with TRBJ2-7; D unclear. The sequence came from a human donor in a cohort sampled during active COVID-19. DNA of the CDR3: TGTGCCAGCAGCCAAGGGTCCGATTCTACCTACGAGCAGTACTTC. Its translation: CASSQGSDSTYEQYF.